The entry below describes one TCR beta chain. The entry originates in a study of cytomegalovirus exposure and HLA in healthy donors. Study at large: There were 100 million to 120 million unique TCR beta sequences, drawn from 150 million to 200 million T cells, in an earlier analysis.

PCR primers comprised 60 Vbeta and 13 Jbeta primers. The data were produced by immunoSEQ multiplex PCR, yet TCRdb's version contains in-frame clones alone and is incomplete. The data show about 100,000 clones, roughly four fifths seen once. The sequence came from a male donor in good health and CMV-seropositive. Sequencing used PBMCs.

The DNA for the CDR3 is TGTGCCAGCAGTGCCTCCCCTTGGGCAGAAAATGAAAAACTGTTTTTT. It codes for CASSASPWAENEKLFF. V gene TRBV25-1 combines with J gene TRBJ1-4, with D unclear. Germline CDR1 MGHDK, CDR2 SYGVNS. Trimming took 4 bases from V and 5 from J, leaving 17 bases between them. The CDR3 has 16 residues.